This TCR beta chain was sequenced during a study of OX40 agonist ivuxolimab in advanced cancers. The assay was immunoSEQ multiplex PCR, and TCRdb's table has in-frame clones only and misses some. Of tens of thousands of clones in the sample, roughly 90% were seen once. Samples were taken at baseline and on day 1 of cycles 4 and 7. V gave up 4 bases and J gave up 3 bases; unmatched junction bases: 6. Germline V gene sequence: CDR1 MNHNS, CDR2 SASEGT. This CDR3 contains 17 residues. To note about this clone: Its specificity is not known.

General study findings and limits: People who partly responded at 0.1-3.0 mg/kg had some of the least clonal expansion seen. More expanded clones were seen, on average, in CD8+ T cells than in CD4+. CD4+ and CD8+ blood T cells expanded clonally by week 6 at 0.1 to 3.0 mg/kg.

This rearrangement joins TRBV6-1 to TRBJ2-1; 13 positions match TRBD2. This receptor was identified in an adult with an advanced solid tumor such as melanoma, head and neck, liver or kidney cancer. Sequences were derived from CD4+ or CD8+ T cells sorted from blood, sampled in a trial of the OX40 agonist ivuxolimab. In nucleotides, the CDR3 is TGTGCCAGCAGTGTTGGGACTAGCGGGAAAGGCTACAATGAGCAGTTCTTC. It codes for CASSVGTSGKGYNEQFF.